Included here is one T cell receptor (beta chain) sequence, with context. One entry per CDR3 protein, called by TCRdb with MiXCR from the 5' RACE reads. The data show approximately 210,000 distinct CDR3 sequences, with about 13% seen just once and 16% held by the top ten. The data were obtained in a study of CD8 T cells in ankylosing spondylitis. The germline V gene encodes CDR1 MNHNS and CDR2 SASEGT. The CDR3 totals 15 residues. J was trimmed by 7 bases and V by 6 bases; bases with no gene match: 11. The source of this sequence is a male donor with ankylosing spondylitis or in good health (not recorded which). The sequenced material came from blood, either unsorted or a sorted T cell fraction (not recorded which). The chain couples TRBV6-1 to TRBJ1-4, with TRBD1 identical over 7 bases. CDR3 residues: CASRAKTGRLEKLFF. Written as DNA, the CDR3 is TGTGCCAGCAGAGCAAAGACAGGGAGGCTTGAAAAACTGTTTTTT.